Listed here are 26 T cell receptor beta chains from one sample, sequenced in a study of PD-L1 blockade in urothelial cancer. Profiling relied on immunoSEQ multiplex PCR, and the TCRdb table lists in-frame clones only, not all of them. The sample lists about 24,000 clones, less than 90% seen once, with around 9.5% in the top ten. The sequences come from PBMCs, collected around atezolizumab (anti-PD-L1) treatment. These TCRs come from a man in his 70s with urothelial cancer.

The J gene is TRBJ2-2, the V gene TRBV13; TRBD2 agrees at 10 bases. This CDR3 is 15 amino acids long. Losses at the gene ends were 2 bases for V and 6 bases for J; bases not matched to a gene: 3. Germline CDR1 reads PRHDT; CDR2 reads FYEKMQ (reference sequence). CDR3 protein: CASSLPTSGSGELFF. The DNA of the CDR3 is TGTGCCAGCAGCTTACCGACTAGCGGGTCCGGGGAGCTGTTTTTT.

The chain is built from TRBV30 and TRBJ1-4, with a possible D match to TRBD1 (5 bases). The V gene's germline CDR1 is GTSNPN and CDR2 SVGIG (reference sequence). Trimming pared 0 bases from V and 0 bases from J, leaving 20 bases between. The CDR3 totals 19 residues. The CDR3 loop is CAWSVFAGWRGATNEKLFF. CDR3 in DNA: TGTGCCTGGAGTGTATTCGCAGGGTGGCGGGGTGCAACTAATGAAAAACTGTTTTTT.

This clone was observed a single time. The chain carries TRBV5-1 and TRBJ2-2; 10 positions match TRBD2. This CDR3 region has 18 residues. Germline trimming cut 1 base from V and 4 bases from J; bases unmatched to any gene: 10. CDR1 and CDR2 (germline): SGHRS, YFSETQ. CDR3 residues: CASSLNPQLAGFTGELFF. CDR3 sequence (DNA): TGCGCCAGCAGCTTGAATCCACAACTAGCGGGGTTCACCGGGGAGCTGTTTTTT.

The chain is built from TRBV9 and TRBJ2-3; TRBD2 matches 7 bases. The CDR3 is 17 residues long. Germline V lookup: CDR1 SGDLS, CDR2 YYNGEE. After removal of 0 bases from V and 0 bases from J, the junction contained 7 bases not matched to a gene. CDR3 loop: CASSVEGGQVSTDTQYF. The CDR3 DNA is TGTGCCAGCAGCGTAGAGGGAGGGCAGGTTAGCACAGATACGCAGTATTTT.

The chain recombines TRBV5-1 with TRBJ2-3; 10 positions agree with TRBD2. The V segment lost 2 bases and the J segment 4 bases; nucleotides outside the gene matches: 4. Germline CDR1 reads SGHRS; CDR2 reads YFSETQ. This CDR3 spans 15 amino acids. CDR3 region: CASSFSSGSADTQYF. As DNA, the CDR3 is TGCGCCAGCAGCTTCTCTAGCGGGAGTGCAGATACGCAGTATTTT.

V usage is TRBV29-1 and J usage is TRBJ2-1; possibly TRBD1 for D (6 bases). There are 17 residues in the CDR3. V lost 4 bases to trimming and J lost 7 bases, with 26 bases between them. Germline CDR1 SQVTM, CDR2 ANQGSEA. CDR3 sequence: CSVVVNTGTPAWNEQFF. Written as DNA, the CDR3 is TGCAGCGTTGTCGTTAATACAGGGACACCTGCTTGGAATGAGCAGTTCTTC.

This chain links TRBV10-3 with TRBJ2-7; TRBD2 matches at 8 bases. The CDR3 has 17 residues. V shed 8 bases and J 6 bases; nucleotides not matched to a gene: 21. Germline CDR1 ENHRY, CDR2 SYGVKD. The CDR3 region is CAISGPASGLPSGEQYF. The CDR3 DNA sequence: TGTGCCATCTCTGGTCCCGCTAGCGGGCTCCCCTCAGGCGAGCAGTACTTC.

V usage is TRBV19 and J usage is TRBJ2-3; tentatively, D is TRBD1 (5 bases). The V gene's germline CDR1 is LNHDA and CDR2 SQIVND (reference sequence). There are 17 residues in the CDR3. V lost 0 bases, J lost 1 base, and 14 bases lay in between. The CDR3 sequence is CASSIEGVEPGTDTQYF. The CDR3 DNA reads TGTGCCAGTAGTATAGAAGGGGTGGAACCTGGCACAGATACGCAGTATTTT.

The chain links TRBV28 to TRBJ2-7, with D possibly matching TRBD2 (6 bases). Trimming stripped 7 bases from V and 0 bases from J, with 10 bases between. CDR3 size: 13 residues. Germline V lookup: CDR1 MDHEN, CDR2 SYDVKM. The CDR3 nucleotides read TGTGCCAGCATCGACGGGGGCTCCTACGAGCAGTACTTC. This gives the protein CASIDGGSYEQYF. The variable domain in full, with the rest retrieved from reference TRBV28 and TRBJ2-7, is DVKVTQSSRYLVKRTGEKVFLECVQDMDHENMFWYRQDPGLGLRLIYFSYDVKMKEKGDIPEGYSVSREKKERFSLILESASTNQTSMYLCASIDGGSYEQYFGPGTRLTVT.

This clone was found a few times. This rearrangement joins TRBV4-1 to TRBJ1-2; maybe TRBD1 (5 bases). CDR1 and CDR2 from the germline V gene are MGHRA and YSYEKL. CDR3 size: 14 residues. The ends were cut back, 5 bases at V and 8 bases at J, with 18 bases in the middle. The CDR3 nucleotides are TGCGCCAGCAGCACCCCGACGGGGGTTTACGGCTACACCTTC. This codes for CASSTPTGVYGYTF.

This chain uses TRBV5-6 with TRBJ1-6; the match to TRBD1 covers 8 bases. This CDR3 contains 15 residues. Trimming removed 0 bases from V and 8 bases from J; junction bases left unmatched: 4. CDR1 is SGHDT and CDR2 is YYEEEE in the germline V gene. Written as DNA, the CDR3 is TGTGCCAGCAGCTTGGGACAGGGGTTTCATTCACCCCTCCACTTT. Its protein product is CASSLGQGFHSPLHF.

V is TRBV5-1 and J is TRBJ1-5; D might be TRBD1 (5 bases). Trimming took 4 bases from V and 4 from J, leaving 9 bases between them. Germline V lookup: CDR1 SGHRS, CDR2 YFSETQ. The CDR3 length is 13 residues. The CDR3 DNA is TGCGCCAGCAGCCGGGGGGGGAATCAGCCCCAGCATTTT. Protein: CASSRGGNQPQHF.

This clone was counted a single time. The V gene is TRBV14, the J gene TRBJ2-6; D may be TRBD1 (5 bases). The CDR3 length is 13 residues. V lost 9 bases, J lost 4 bases, and 10 bases lay in between. Germline V lookup: CDR1 SGHDN, CDR2 FVKESK. Here the CDR3 reads CASSGPGANVLTF. DNA for the CDR3: TGTGCCAGTTCAGGGCCCGGGGCCAACGTCCTGACTTTC.

J is TRBJ2-5 and V is TRBV30; TRBD2 matches 7 bases. The CDR3 is 14 residues long. Germline-derived CDR1 and CDR2 are GTSNPN and SVGIG (reference sequence). Trimming cost V 0 bases and J 1 base; bases outside gene matches: 2. This CDR3 is CAWSVVAGQETQYF. CDR3 nucleotide sequence: TGTGCCTGGAGTGTCGTAGCGGGCCAAGAGACCCAGTACTTC.

The chain combines TRBV5-5 with TRBJ2-3; 10 positions agree with TRBD2. After removal of 5 bases from V and 2 bases from J, the junction contained 11 bases not matched to a gene. Germline V gives CDR1 SGHKS, CDR2 YYEKEE (reference sequence). CDR3 length: 17 amino acids. The CDR3: CASRSALAGATTDTQYF. In DNA form, the CDR3 reads TGTGCCAGCAGATCAGCCCTAGCGGGAGCCACCACAGATACGCAGTATTTT.

This clone appeared a single time. The V gene is TRBV5-1, the J gene TRBJ1-3; D possibly corresponds to TRBD1 (6 bases). The V gene lost 2 bases and the J gene lost 2 bases, with 8 bases spanning the gap. The CDR3 runs to 14 residues. CDR1 is SGHRS and CDR2 is YFSETQ in the germline V gene. The CDR3 protein is CASSFTGTGNTIYF. CDR3 nucleotides: TGCGCCAGCAGCTTTACAGGGACTGGAAACACCATATATTTT.

In this sample, this clone is medium-sized. This chain joins TRBV5-6 and TRBJ1-1; D remains ambiguous. Trimming removed 0 bases at V and 1 base at J, with 19 bases between. CDR3 size: 18 residues. Germline CDR1 is SGHDT and CDR2 is YYEEEE. The CDR3 DNA reads TGTGCCAGCAGCTTGGACCCGACATGGGCTGTGAGGAACACTGAAGCTTTCTTT. Translating it yields CASSLDPTWAVRNTEAFF.

The genes are TRBV9 and TRBJ2-3; the match to TRBD1 covers 8 bases. Unmatched junction bases numbered 2, after V lost 1 base and J lost 1 base. The CDR3 runs 15 residues. Germline V gene data show CDR1 as SGDLS and CDR2 as YYNGEE. Here the CDR3 DNA reads TGTGCCAGCAGCGTACAGGGGGCGGGCACAGATACGCAGTATTTT. Amino acids: CASSVQGAGTDTQYF.

V usage is TRBV5-1 and J usage is TRBJ1-2; 11 bases align to TRBD1. The V gene's germline CDR1 is SGHRS and CDR2 YFSETQ. CDR3 length: 14 amino acids. The V segment lost 4 bases and the J segment 5 bases; nucleotides outside the gene matches: 4. CDR3 amino acids: CASSEDRGLYGYTF. In DNA form, the CDR3 reads TGCGCCAGCAGCGAGGACAGGGGGCTGTATGGCTACACCTTC.

J is TRBJ2-7 and V is TRBV7-8; D remains ambiguous. The CDR3 has 14 amino acids. CDR1 SGHVS and CDR2 FQNEAQ come from the germline V gene. V lost 2 bases to trimming and J lost 4 bases, with 12 bases between them. The CDR3 region is CASSLTWQTYEQYF. DNA for the CDR3: TGTGCCAGCAGCTTAACTTGGCAGACTTACGAGCAGTACTTC.

V usage is TRBV9 and J usage is TRBJ2-7; 7 positions match TRBD2. This CDR3 is 15 amino acids long. The germline V gene has CDR1 SGDLS and CDR2 YYNGEE. V was clipped by 0 bases and J by 4 bases; unmatched bases: 7. The CDR3 DNA reads as TGTGCCAGCAGCGTAGGTCGGGGGGACGGGTACGAGCAGTACTTC. It encodes CASSVGRGDGYEQYF.

In its sample, this clone was seen a few times. The chain recombines TRBV11-3 with TRBJ2-2, with 10 positions matching TRBD2. This CDR3 is 17 amino acids long. V shed 4 bases, J shed 3 bases, and the junction held 8 bases outside the gene matches. In germline, CDR1 is SGHNT, CDR2 YENEEA. CDR3 sequence reads: CASSSTWSGRDTGELFF. The CDR3 nucleotides are TGTGCCAGCAGCTCCACGTGGAGCGGGAGGGACACCGGGGAGCTGTTTTTT.

This chain joins TRBV6-1 and TRBJ2-4; 7 positions match TRBD2. V lost 10 bases, J lost 7 bases, and 13 bases stayed unmatched. Germline V lookup: CDR1 MNHNS, CDR2 SASEGT. The CDR3 is 14 amino acids. The CDR3 region is CATRRAGVGNIQYF. The CDR3 nucleotides read TGTGCCACCCGACGGGCGGGAGTGGGGAACATTCAGTACTTC.

This clone has just one count. The rearrangement links TRBV6-1 to TRBJ1-1; 9 bases align to TRBD1. Germline CDR1 reads MNHNS; CDR2 reads SASEGT. With V trimmed by 5 bases and J by 5 bases, 3 bases remained unmatched. The CDR3 contains 13 residues. The CDR3 DNA is TGTGCCAGCAGTCGGACAGGGGCAACTGAAGCTTTCTTT. It translates to CASSRTGATEAFF.

The chain is built from TRBV28 and TRBJ1-1, with no clear D. CDR1 MDHEN and CDR2 SYDVKM come from the germline V gene. V was clipped by 6 bases and J by 5 bases, with 7 bases between them. This CDR3 contains 11 residues. CDR3 amino acids: CASRFETEAFF. In DNA form, the CDR3 reads TGTGCCAGCAGATTTGAGACTGAAGCTTTCTTT.

This chain connects TRBV11-2 to TRBJ2-5, with a tentative D call TRBD1 (5 bases). The CDR3 runs to 12 residues. Germline-derived CDR1 and CDR2 are SGHAT and FQNNGV. The V end lost 4 bases, the J end lost 7 bases, and 10 bases lay between the germline ends. CDR3 nucleotide sequence: TGTGCCAGCAGCTCCCAGGGTGGGACCCAGTACTTC. It codes for CASSSQGGTQYF.